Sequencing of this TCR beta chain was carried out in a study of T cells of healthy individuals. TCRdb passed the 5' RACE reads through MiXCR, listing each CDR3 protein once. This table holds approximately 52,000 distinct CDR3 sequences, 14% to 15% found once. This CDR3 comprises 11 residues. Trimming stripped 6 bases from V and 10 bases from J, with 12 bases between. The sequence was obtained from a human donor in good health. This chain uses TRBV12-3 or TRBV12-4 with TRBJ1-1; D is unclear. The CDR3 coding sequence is TGTGCCAGCAGCCTCCGACAAGTAGCTTTCTTT. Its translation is CASSLRQVAFF.